The source of this TCR beta chain is a study of cytomegalovirus exposure and HLA in healthy donors (TCRdb year 2017). In the study overall: An earlier analysis of roughly 630 of the donors reported 250 to 350 Gb of sequence data and around 120 million unique TCR beta sequences from 150 million to 200 million T cells. An early release covering roughly 580 HLA-typed donors comprised approximately 300 gigabases of sequencing data and some 79 million unique TCR sequences. Of the approximately 400 genotyped donors, over 80% were placed in the genetic ancestry cluster associated with self-reported Caucasian donors. The study was designed to test whether signatures of past pathogen exposure could be identified by cataloging public T cell receptors. Using immunosequencing, the study profiled T cell repertoires from around 670 subjects and related those repertoires to cytomegalovirus serostatus. Along with the approximately 620-subject first cohort, a separate validation cohort of around 110 different subjects was used. High-throughput TCR immunosequencing, statistical association of individual TCRs with disease status, and machine learning were combined to predict cytomegalovirus infection status. A later analysis re-examined previously published TCR beta repertoires from just over 650 donors and added high-resolution HLA genotyping to investigate patterns of TCR occurrence. The later analysis used no new phenotypic data to find candidate immune exposures, relying instead on TCR beta sequences and their occurrence across donors. In an earlier analysis of about 590 of the donors, high-throughput TCR beta sequencing was used to judge whether each TCR beta V gene segment behaved as functional or pseudogenic. Donor age, sex, ethnicity and CMV serostatus were collected together with the repertoire data. A later genetic analysis took genome-wide SNP genotypes for about three fifths of the roughly 670 donors and used that subset as a discovery cohort. All discovery cohort repertoires had been generated using a single sequencing platform. Class I and class II HLA loci were covered by the typing at four-digit resolution. Typing coverage varied by locus: roughly 629-640 donors for A, B, C, DRB1 and DQB1; some 520 for DQA1; over 600 for DPA1; about 450 for DPB1. Roughly five DR-DQ haplotypes were handled as single units for association and clustering because linkage in the cohort was strong. Among 398 genotyped donors of the cohort, an average of around 220,000 unique TCR beta nucleotide sequences was sequenced per donor, of which roughly 17% were non-productive.

Comments on this clone: The antigen it binds to is not known. No base quality information exists; no much larger clone differs at one position.

What the study reported, not specific to this receptor: The sequencing pipeline was judged likely to have produced a cluster of highly shared sequence variants as a technical artifact. In both the original and validation cohorts, the classifier was reported to diagnose cytomegalovirus status with high specificity and sensitivity. A later analysis found that TCR association rates varied across HLA loci, with DRB1 alleles showing the most associated TCRs and HLA-C alleles the fewest. A later analysis reported that several top co-occurrence clusters appeared linked to parvovirus B19, influenza, CMV and Epstein-Barr virus. Specific HLA alleles were associated with 16,951 TCR beta sequences at a false discovery rate of 0.05 in a later analysis. Sequencing depth was assumed to be roughly uniform across donors in the presence/absence analyses, though that assumption may not hold. Across donors, most TCR sequences were observed very rarely, whereas some public TCRs were present in many individuals. Linkage disequilibrium might explain the correlated functional status among segregating V segments, but an unknown experimental factor could not be ruled out. A later analysis found that most CMV-associated TCR beta chains appeared HLA-restricted, with HLA associations seemingly driven largely by CMV exposure. Because HLA typing was missing for some donors at each locus, association tests included only the typed subset. Some IMGT-functional V segments, including TRBV6-2 and TRBV6-3, could not be distinguished by the 87-base-pair reads and were therefore excluded. A further reported finding was that TCR beta sequences accurately predicted the HLA-A and HLA-B alleles for most subjects in the first cohort. In an earlier analysis of approximately 590 of the donors, most TCR beta V segments appeared in productive rearrangements about 90% or about 30% of the time, broadly matching IMGT annotations. In this cohort, only TCR beta chains were sequenced, and detectable features were limited by the absence of alpha or paired-chain data. Assigning TCR associations to individual alleles was difficult when HLA alleles, especially DR and DQ, strongly co-occurred. The earlier analysis of 587 of the donors excluded fewer than 20 rarely observed V segments, including chromosome 9 orphons, because counts were too low. The study listed over 150 TCR beta chains as associated with cytomegalovirus. The only immune exposure information available for the cohort was CMV serostatus. In a later genetic analysis, fewer N-insertions in productive TCRs were reported among donors in an Asian-associated ancestry cluster than the approximately 630-donor mean. In a later analysis, HLA-associated TCR beta chains showed more clonal expansion and lower generation probabilities than non-associated chains that were equally common. The authors suggested that the approach could potentially be extended to other disease states and immunological phenotypes. A later genetic analysis associated a missense DCLRE1C variant with V-gene and J-gene trimming of TCR beta chains, and an independent cohort replicated the association. In vitro tests confirmed that a few of the cytomegalovirus-associated TCR beta chains recognize cytomegalovirus antigens.

In total, 500 to 700 healthy bone marrow donors made up the cohort. All cohort members were sampled while nominally healthy, although unrecorded immune exposures were likely present. The donor was CMV seronegative and belonged to the group of more than 300 seronegative cohort members. A peripheral blood sample was provided by each donor, and peripheral blood mononuclear cells were used for TCR beta sequencing. Genomic DNA extraction from the blood cell samples was performed with the Qiagen DNeasy Blood Extraction Kit. Including cysteine and phenylalanine, the CDR3 has 14 amino acids. The sequence is cut down to CDR3 DNA, 42 bases in frame from base 1. Taken from the germline V gene (reference sequence), the CDR1 and CDR2 loops are GTSNPN and SVGIG. Trimming removed 0 bases from V and 7 bases from J; the gene matches leave 3 bases unexplained. Library construction relied on the immunoSEQ multiplex PCR assay. A mixture of 60 forward primers for TCR Vbeta segments and 13 reverse primers for TCR Jbeta segments was used in the multiplex PCR. A multiplex PCR assay on genomic DNA amplified the CDR3 region of rearranged TCR beta genes. Amplified TCR beta libraries were sequenced as 87-base-pair reads on the Illumina HiSeq System. Processing in the source paper ran as follows. In a later analysis, roughly 80 million unique TCR beta chains were counted across the roughly 670 repertoires, and about 9.9 million of these chains were shared by at least two donors. Raw reads were error-corrected and collapsed into unique sequences with a nearest-neighbor algorithm that merged closely related sequences to remove PCR and sequencing errors. CDR3 sequences were aligned to IMGT reference sequences to assign V, D and J gene segments. For a sequence to be retained, a match of at least six nucleotides to both a V gene segment and a J gene segment was required. Rearrangements were classified as productive when the CDR3 lacked stop codons and remained in frame with V and J, and all other rearrangements were classified as non-productive. Following IMGT convention, CDR3 was defined as the stretch from the second conserved V-encoded cysteine up to the conserved J-encoded phenylalanine. Sequences without an unambiguous match to a single V gene segment were excluded from the earlier analysis of 587 of the donors. In an earlier analysis of 500 to 750 of the donors, V segments were called functional above 56.7% productive rearrangements and were called segregating when the between-donor standard deviation exceeded 5%. A statistical classification framework was developed to diagnose cytomegalovirus status using the catalog of TCR beta chain sequences. V and J gene assignment, in a later analysis, came from comparing TCR nucleotide sequences with IMGT/GENE-DB human TR gene sequences. In a later analysis, CDR3 sequences and most-parsimonious VDJ recombination scenarios were assigned using the TCRdist pipeline. In a later analysis, each TCR beta chain was defined by its CDR3 amino acid sequence together with its V-gene family, and reads without a unique V-gene family were excluded. As a way to deal with suspected cross-contamination and a sequencing artifact, a later analysis dropped approximately 570 nucleotide sequences that were highly shared and had low generation probability. For each public chain, a later analysis derived a clonal expansion index from normalized ranks of inferred template counts within each repertoire. In a later analysis, generation probabilities were computed with a VDJ recombination model fitted to out-of-frame rearrangements, and the resulting probabilities were checked against IGoR. In a later analysis, hypergeometric tests were used to score TCR-TCR, TCR-HLA and TCR-CMV co-occurrence, with a repertoire-size bias correction applied to TCR pairs. In a later analysis, false discovery rates were estimated by permuting HLA or CMV assignments 20 times. A later analysis grouped co-occurring TCRs with DBSCAN, adding TCRdist sequence similarity when clustering within HLA-allele-positive subsets. Repertoires with fewer than 30,000 or more than 120,000 public chains were left out of co-occurrence clustering, as were four to six repertoires with anomalous nucleotide sharing. TCRdb took this table from immuneACCESS and kept in-frame rearrangements with V and J called. Such tables lack part of the clones; where checked against another copy, unresolved V genes explain under half of the gap, and the rest is unexplained. V and J calls and clone size are given by that table; D and trimming were obtained from the DNA. The sample table holds fewer than 250,000 clones, of which around 90% were seen once. Together, the top ten hold approximately 0.98% of the sample.

The sequencing sample was made of PBMCs. This receptor was obtained from a boy aged 2 to 9 in good health and CMV-seronegative. Recombination connected TRBV30 to TRBJ1-6, and TRBD1 aligns with 7 junction nucleotides. CDR3 loop: CAWSVMTGNSPLHF. The nucleotides are TGTGCCTGGAGTGTAATGACAGGGAATTCACCCCTCCACTTT.